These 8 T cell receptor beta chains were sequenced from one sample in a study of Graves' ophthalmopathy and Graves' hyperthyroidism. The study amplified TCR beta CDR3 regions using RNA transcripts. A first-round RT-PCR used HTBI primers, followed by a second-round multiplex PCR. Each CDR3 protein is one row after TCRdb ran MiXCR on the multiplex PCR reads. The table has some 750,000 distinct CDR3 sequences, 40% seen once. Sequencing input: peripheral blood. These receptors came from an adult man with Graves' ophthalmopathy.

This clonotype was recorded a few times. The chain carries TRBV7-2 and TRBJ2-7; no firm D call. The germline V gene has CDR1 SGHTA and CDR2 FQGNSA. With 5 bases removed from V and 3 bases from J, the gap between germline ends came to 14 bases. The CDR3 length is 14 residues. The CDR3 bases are TGTGCCAGCAGCCAAACGAGGACGGACTACGAGCAGTACTTC. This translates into CASSQTRTDYEQYF.

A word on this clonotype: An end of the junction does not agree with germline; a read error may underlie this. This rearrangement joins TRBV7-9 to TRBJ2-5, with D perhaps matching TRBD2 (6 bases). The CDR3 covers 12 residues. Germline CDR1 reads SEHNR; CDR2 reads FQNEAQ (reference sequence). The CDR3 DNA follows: TGTGCCAGCAGCTTAGCGGAGGGCGCGGCGTTCTTC. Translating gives CASSLAEGAAFF. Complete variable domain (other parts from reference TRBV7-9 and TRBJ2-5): DTGVSQNPRHKITKRGQNVTFRCDPISEHNRLYWYRQTLGQGPEFLTYFQNEAQLEKSRLLSDRFSAERPKGSFSTLEIQRTEQGDSAMYLCASSLAEGAAFFGPGTRLLVL.

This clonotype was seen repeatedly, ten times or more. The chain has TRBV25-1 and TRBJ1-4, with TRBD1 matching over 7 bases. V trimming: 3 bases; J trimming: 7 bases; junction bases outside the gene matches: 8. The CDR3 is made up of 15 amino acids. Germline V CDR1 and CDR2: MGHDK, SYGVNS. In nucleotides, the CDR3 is TGTGCCAGCAGTGACCCCAGGGGGTGGGGTGAAAAACTGTTTTTT. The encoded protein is CASSDPRGWGEKLFF.

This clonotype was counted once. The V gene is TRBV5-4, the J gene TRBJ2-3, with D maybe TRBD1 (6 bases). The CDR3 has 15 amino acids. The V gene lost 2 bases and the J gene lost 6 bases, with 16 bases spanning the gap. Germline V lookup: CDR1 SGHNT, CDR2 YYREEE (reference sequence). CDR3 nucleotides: TGTGCCAGCAGCTTACAGGGCCCGGCCGGCGATACGCAGTATTTT. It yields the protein CASSLQGPAGDTQYF.

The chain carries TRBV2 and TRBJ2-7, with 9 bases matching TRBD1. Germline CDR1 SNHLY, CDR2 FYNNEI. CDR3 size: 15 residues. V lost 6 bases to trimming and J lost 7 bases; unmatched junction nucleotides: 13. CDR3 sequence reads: CASRTGQGSREEQYF. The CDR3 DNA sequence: TGTGCCAGCAGGACGGGACAGGGTAGTCGGGAAGAGCAGTACTTC.

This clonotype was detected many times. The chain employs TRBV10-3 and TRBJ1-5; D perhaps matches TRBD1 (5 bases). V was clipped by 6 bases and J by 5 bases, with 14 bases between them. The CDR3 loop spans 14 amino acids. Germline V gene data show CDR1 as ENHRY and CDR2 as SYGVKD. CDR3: CAIRAQGGDQPQHF. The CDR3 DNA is TGTGCCATCAGGGCCCAGGGTGGGGATCAGCCCCAGCATTTT.

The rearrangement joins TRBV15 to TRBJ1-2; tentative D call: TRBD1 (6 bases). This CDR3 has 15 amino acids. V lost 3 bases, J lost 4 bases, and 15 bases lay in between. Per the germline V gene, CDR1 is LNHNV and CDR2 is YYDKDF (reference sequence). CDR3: CATSSWEGGIYGYTF. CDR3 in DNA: TGTGCCACCAGCAGCTGGGAGGGGGGGATCTATGGCTACACCTTC.

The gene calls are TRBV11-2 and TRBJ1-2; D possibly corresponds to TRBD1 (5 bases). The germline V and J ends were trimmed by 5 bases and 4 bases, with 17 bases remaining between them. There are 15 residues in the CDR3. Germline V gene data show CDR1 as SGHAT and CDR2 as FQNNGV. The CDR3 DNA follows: TGTGCCAGCAGCCCTGGGCAGGGTAAGGCCTATGGCTACACCTTC. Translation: CASSPGQGKAYGYTF.